This paragraph reports one T cell receptor beta chain. The CDR3 has 14 residues. Germline V gene lookup returns CDR1 LGHDT and CDR2 YNNKEL (reference sequence). The V segment lost 4 bases and the J segment 6 bases; nucleotides outside the gene matches: 8. In the original analysis: Amplification from reference gene primers served as the basis for estimated nucleated cell counts. Clones were read by immunoSEQ multiplex PCR, and TCRdb kept only the in-frame ones, dropping some. V and J calls and clone size are as listed in that table; D and trimming were resolved from the DNA. The table includes around 100,000 clones, roughly 84% detected once. This specimen comes from a study of blood T cell repertoires in COVID-19. As for the study in general: Some COVID-19 samples were acute and others convalescent; all came from the United States, Italy and Spain. The cDNA or gDNA used as material had been derived from T cells, B-cell-depleted T cells, or PBMCs.

This chain links TRBV3-1 (or the pseudogene TRBV3-2) with TRBJ1-1; 7 nucleotides line up with TRBD1. The sequence derives from a human donor in a cohort sampled during active or convalescent COVID-19. Sequenced material: peripheral blood. CDR3 nucleotides: TGTGCCAGCAGCCCGGGGACAGATTTATCTGAAGCTTTCTTT. The encoded protein is CASSPGTDLSEAFF.